This T cell receptor beta chain emerged from a study of blood T cell repertoires in COVID-19 (dated by TCRdb to between 2020 and 2021). In the study overall: Samples from collaborators originated in the United States, Italy and Spain and spanned both the acute and convalescent phases of COVID-19. The material from the prospective study consisted of cDNA or gDNA derived from T cells, B-cell-depleted T cells, or PBMCs. Deeply sampled blood TCRbeta repertoires from subjects exposed to, actively infected with, or recovered from COVID-19 were included in the dataset. The repertoires were made available in a free public database intended to serve as a resource for research on the immune response to SARS-CoV-2. The samples were drawn from two sources: the first 160 participants of the ongoing ImmuneRACE study, and about 1,300 subjects contributed by 6 global collaborators. Nearly every sample came with metadata listing a de-identified subject ID, COVID-19 status, age in years and sex. Where available, HLA class I and class II types were taken from metadata supplied by the sample provider and were not determined by assay-based typing.

Regarding this clone: No antigen is known for it. Base quality data are lacking; no much larger clone is found one base away.

From the germline V gene (reference sequence), CDR1 is LGHDT and CDR2 is YNNKEL. Taken from cysteine to phenylalanine, the CDR3 has 15 residues. CDR3 DNA is the only sequence kept; it has 45 bases, read in frame from the first base. Relative to germline, V is missing 3 bases and J is missing 4 bases, with 7 bases of the junction outside any gene match. TCRbeta CDR3 regions were amplified from genomic DNA using the immunoSEQ Assay, a bias-controlled multiplex PCR. The published analysis was carried out like this. The number of nucleated cells in each sample was estimated by amplification of reference gene primers within the assay. Sequence reads were collapsed and filtered to measure the absolute abundance of every unique TCRbeta CDR3 rearrangement. For each sample, productive Simpson clonality was calculated as the square root of Simpson's diversity index over productive rearrangements. The table was pulled from immuneACCESS by TCRdb, which kept in-frame rearrangements only. Such tables lose some clones; where checked, under half of the loss comes from unresolved V genes, and the rest has no known cause. V, J and clone size reflect that table, while D and trimming were determined from the DNA. This sample has 250,000 to 400,000 clones in its table, and almost 90% of those were observed once. 2.9% of the sample is taken by the ten largest.

Points the paper makes about the study in general: How much clinical and demographic metadata was included differed by source and by participant, and the metadata was provided uncurated.

One collaborating source in Seattle enrolled patients during active infection and followed them longitudinally through the course of disease. Collaborating institutions collected whole blood in K2EDTA tubes following their own protocols. For TCRbeta analysis, collaborators shipped samples in one of three forms: frozen whole blood, isolated PBMCs, or DNA extracted from either of those sample types. The chain links TRBV3-1 (or the pseudogene TRBV3-2) with TRBJ2-5, with 8 middle bases fitting TRBD2. The TCR was taken from a woman aged 25-40 years with COVID-19, enrolled during active disease. The sample consisted of peripheral blood. The DNA reads as follows: TGTGCCAGCAGCCAGGAGGGACTAGGTCGAGAGACCCAGTACTTC. This codes for CASSQEGLGRETQYF.